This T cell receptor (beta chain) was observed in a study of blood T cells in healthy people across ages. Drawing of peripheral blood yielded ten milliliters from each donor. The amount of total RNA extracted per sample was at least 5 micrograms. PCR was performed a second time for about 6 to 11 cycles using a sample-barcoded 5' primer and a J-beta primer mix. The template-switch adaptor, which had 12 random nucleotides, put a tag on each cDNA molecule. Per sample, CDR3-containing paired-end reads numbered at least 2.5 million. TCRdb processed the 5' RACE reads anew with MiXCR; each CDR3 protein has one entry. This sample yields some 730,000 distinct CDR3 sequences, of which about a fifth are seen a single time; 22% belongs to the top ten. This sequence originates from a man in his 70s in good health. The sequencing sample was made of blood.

CDR3 residues: CSARDRGRTDTQYF. The CDR3 region has the DNA TGCAGTGCTAGGGACAGGGGGCGCACAGATACGCAGTATTTT. The V gene is TRBV20-1, the J gene TRBJ2-3, with TRBD1 matching over 11 bases. The CDR3 extends over 14 amino acids. V lost 3 bases, J lost 1 base, and 0 bases stayed unmatched. From germline, CDR1 is DFQATT and CDR2 SNEGSKA (reference sequence).